The T cell receptor (beta chain) described here comes from a study of control samples from healthy donors and cancer patients. TCRdb's table, derived via immunoSEQ multiplex PCR, lists solely in-frame clones and lacks some. The repertoire includes roughly 130,000 clones, 90% of them detected once, and 2.5% sits in the top ten. Germline V lookup: CDR1 ENHRY, CDR2 SYGVKD. This CDR3 spans 12 amino acids. V was cut by 6 bases and J by 8 bases, with 13 bases left in between. The sample consisted of blood. This TCR came from a man between 18 and 29 years old in good health. The chain employs TRBV10-3 and TRBJ1-1; the D gene is possibly TRBD1 (5 bases). The CDR3 here is CAIRDDRTEAFF. CDR3 nucleotide sequence: TGTGCCATCAGGGACGATCGGACAGAAGCTTTCTTT.